This T cell receptor beta chain was identified during a study of Graves' ophthalmopathy and Graves' hyperthyroidism (dated by TCRdb to 2016 to 2019). As for the study more broadly: Peripheral blood was collected at initial diagnosis, prior to any treatment. TCR beta repertoire signatures were used to distinguish Graves' ophthalmopathy from Graves' hyperthyroidism and to predict progression to ophthalmopathy. In total, 135 blood samples were TCR-sequenced: some 40 ophthalmopathy, over 70 hyperthyroidism and approximately 17 hyperthyroidism-to-ophthalmopathy patients. To explore V-J signatures that distinguish ophthalmopathy from hyperthyroidism, a discovery set of 100 patients was enrolled, made up of under 50 with ophthalmopathy and 55 to 65 with stable hyperthyroidism. For independent validation, a separate cohort was made up of 18 hyperthyroidism patients plus 17 patients who later progressed from hyperthyroidism to ophthalmopathy. In five or six hyperthyroidism patients, the T-cell repertoires found in thyroid tissue were compared with those found in blood. Following sampling, methimazole starting at 30 mg daily was administered to hyperthyroidism patients, and high-dose intravenous methylprednisolone was administered to ophthalmopathy patients. The roughly 100 discovery patients were randomly split 7:3 into training and test sets.

TCR beta CDR3 regions were amplified from RNA transcripts for repertoire sequencing. The first round of RT-PCR was done with HTBI primers and the Qiagen OneStep RT-PCR kit, and was followed by a second round of multiplex PCR, then size selection and purification. Sequencing of the libraries was carried out on an Illumina HiSeq2000 in paired-end mode with 100 bp reads. Under the source paper's analysis protocol: SOAPnuke was used to process the reads, removing any read that contained adapters or uncalled bases, had a mean Phred below 15, or lacked an exact match to the constant primer or identifier. COPE v1.2.5 was used to merge the high-quality paired reads. Each unique nucleotide sequence was defined as a clonotype, and clonotypes were aligned to IMGT TRB V, D and J references with MiTCR v1.1. Analysis was restricted to V-J combinations with a frequency above 0.0001, which covered 99.2% of repertoires. A TCR clonal expansion and chaos score per V-J combination was defined as the ratio of F50 clonal expansion to chaos observed in the TCRdist matrix. Features were reduced by Welch's t-statistics and random forest to around 13 V-J combinations, which fed a naive Bayes classifier. The Morisita-Horn index was used to measure how similar the thyroid and blood repertoires were. TCRdb reprocessed the public reads (quality trimming at Q25 with fastp, clone calling with MiXCR) and kept in-frame beta chains. Rows matching on CDR3 protein sequence are summarized as one entry with the most common DNA and genes. What appears here as the V and J calls and clone size reflects TCRdb's work, not the paper's. Across this sample there are roughly 420,000 distinct CDR3 sequences, with under 25% seen only once. Of the sample, approximately 3% falls within the top ten clones.

The study at large found these results: In cross-validation, the 13-signature model distinguished ophthalmopathy from stable hyperthyroidism with less than 90% sensitivity and about 81% specificity, while in the test set the corresponding values were approximately 80% and 75%. In validation, the model predicted ophthalmopathy progression with more than 55% sensitivity and roughly 72% specificity; 12 predicted patients were CT-confirmed with GO in a median of about 6.1 months. Most expanded thyroid clonotypes with frequency above 0.001 were also detected in blood, suggesting blood repertoires may reflect the thyroid immune response. No statistical method was used to set the sample size in advance, and the investigators knew which group each participant was assigned to.

Hyperthyroidism was defined as stable when no progression to ophthalmopathy occurred within 18 months of follow-up. Patients with hyperthyroidism were aged 18 to 65 years, had been newly diagnosed, and had a disease duration of less than 2 months. Anyone with other autoimmune diseases, uncontrolled infections, pregnancy or lactation was excluded from the study. Clinical symptoms, serum thyroxine, TRAb, thyroid ultrasound and orbital computed tomography formed the basis of the diagnosis. Using Ficoll-Paque density gradient centrifugation, PBMCs were isolated from 9 to 10 ml of fresh peripheral blood. Total RNA was extracted with Trizol reagent and quality-checked on an Agilent 2100 Bioanalyzer. This clonotype was counted between two and nine times. Its antigen is not yet known. No much larger clone is present one base from it, and per-base qualities are unavailable. V ends up 5 bases short and J 5 bases short, with an unmatched junction base count of 5. From the cysteine up to the phenylalanine, the CDR3 has a length of 13 residues. Here the CDR3 DNA is all that survives: 39 bases in frame from base 1. From a lookup of the germline V gene (reference sequence), CDR1 and CDR2 are DFQATT and SNEGSKA.

The source material was peripheral blood. The sequence was collected from a woman aged 18-30 years with stable Graves' hyperthyroidism. Donor details come from another sample of the same person, matched by shared clones. The V and J segments used are TRBV20-1 and TRBJ2-5; 10 bases in the junction line up with TRBD1. The CDR3 corresponds to CSAETGGVETQYF. The bases are TGCAGTGCTGAGACAGGGGGCGTGGAGACCCAGTACTTC.